This T cell receptor (beta chain) was sequenced in a study of blood T cell repertoires in COVID-19. Study in general: The origin of the acute and convalescent COVID-19 samples was the United States, Italy and Spain.

The germline CDR1 and CDR2 sequences are SGHAT and FQDESV (reference sequence). The length of the CDR3 is 16 residues. V was pared by 1 base and J by 6 bases, with 17 bases between. Here immunoSEQ multiplex PCR was the method, and the copy in TCRdb shows in-frame clones only, minus some. The sample records about 250,000 clones, about nine tenths being singletons. Enrolled through a virtual design, the participants were between 18 and 89 years of age and came from about two dozen US areas. The V call is TRBV11-1, the J call TRBJ2-3; possibly TRBD2 for D (6 bases). The TCR was taken from a man aged 35-49 years who had recovered from COVID-19. Material for sequencing was PBMCs or T cells enriched from blood (not recorded which). CDR3 DNA: TGTGCCAGCAGCTTAGGGCTAGCGCACTTCGGTGATACGCAGTATTTT. Amino acid sequence: CASSLGLAHFGDTQYF.